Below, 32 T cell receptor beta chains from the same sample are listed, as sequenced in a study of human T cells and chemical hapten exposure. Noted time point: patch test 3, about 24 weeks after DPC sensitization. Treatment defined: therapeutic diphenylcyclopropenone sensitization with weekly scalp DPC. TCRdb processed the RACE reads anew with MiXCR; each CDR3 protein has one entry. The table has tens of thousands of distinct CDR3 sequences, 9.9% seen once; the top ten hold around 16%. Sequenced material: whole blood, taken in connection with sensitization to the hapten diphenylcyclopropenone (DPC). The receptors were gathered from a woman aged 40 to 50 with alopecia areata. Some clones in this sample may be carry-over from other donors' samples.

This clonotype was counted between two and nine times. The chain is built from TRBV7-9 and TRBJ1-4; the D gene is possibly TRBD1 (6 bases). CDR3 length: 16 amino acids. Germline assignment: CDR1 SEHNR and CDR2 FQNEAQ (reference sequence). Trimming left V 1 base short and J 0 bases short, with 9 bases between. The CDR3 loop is CASSLGDTPTNEKLFF. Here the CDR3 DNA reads TGTGCCAGCAGCTTAGGGGACACTCCAACTAATGAAAAACTGTTTTTT.

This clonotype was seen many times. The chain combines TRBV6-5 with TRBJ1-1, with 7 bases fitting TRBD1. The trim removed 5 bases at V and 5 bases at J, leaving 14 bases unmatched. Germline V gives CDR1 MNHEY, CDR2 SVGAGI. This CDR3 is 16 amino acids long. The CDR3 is CASSPSFVPGGTEAFF. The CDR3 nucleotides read TGTGCCAGCAGTCCTAGTTTCGTCCCAGGGGGAACTGAAGCTTTCTTT.

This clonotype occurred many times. CDR3 protein: CASREGLAGGDTQYF. The CDR3 DNA reads TGTGCCAGCAGGGAGGGACTAGCGGGGGGTGATACGCAGTATTTT. The chain is built from TRBV28 and TRBJ2-3; 15 bases are shared with TRBD2. J was trimmed by 6 bases and V by 6 bases; bases with no gene match: 4. The CDR3 covers 15 residues. Per germline, CDR1 MDHEN and CDR2 SYDVKM. Filled out from reference TRBV28 and TRBJ2-3, the complete variable domain reads DVKVTQSSRYLVKRTGEKVFLECVQDMDHENMFWYRQDPGLGLRLIYFSYDVKMKEKGDIPEGYSVSREKKERFSLILESASTNQTSMYLCASREGLAGGDTQYFGPGTRLTVL.

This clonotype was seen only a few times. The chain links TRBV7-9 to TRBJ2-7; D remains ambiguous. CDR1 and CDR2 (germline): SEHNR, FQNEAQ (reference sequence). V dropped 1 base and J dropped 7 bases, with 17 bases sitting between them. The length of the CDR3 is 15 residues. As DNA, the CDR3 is TGTGCCAGCAGCTTAGAGGCGGCCCGCGGCTGGGAGCAGTACTTC. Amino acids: CASSLEAARGWEQYF.

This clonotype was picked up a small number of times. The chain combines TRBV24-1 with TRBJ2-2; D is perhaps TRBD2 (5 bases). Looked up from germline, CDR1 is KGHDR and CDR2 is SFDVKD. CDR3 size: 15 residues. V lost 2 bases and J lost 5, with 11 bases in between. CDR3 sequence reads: CATSDYGVGTGELFF. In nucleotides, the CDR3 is TGTGCCACCAGTGATTACGGGGTCGGGACCGGGGAGCTGTTTTTT.

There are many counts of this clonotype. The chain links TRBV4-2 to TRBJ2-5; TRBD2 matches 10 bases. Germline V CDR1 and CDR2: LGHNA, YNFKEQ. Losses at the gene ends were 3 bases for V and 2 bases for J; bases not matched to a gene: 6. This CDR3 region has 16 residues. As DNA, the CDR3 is TGTGCCAGCAGCCAGCTACTAGCGGGACCTCAAGAGACCCAGTACTTC. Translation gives CASSQLLAGPQETQYF.

The CDR3: CSALLAGDSYEQYF. Here the CDR3 DNA reads TGCAGTGCTCTTTTAGCGGGGGATTCCTACGAGCAGTACTTC. The V and J genes are TRBV20-1 and TRBJ2-7; TRBD2 aligns across 9 bases. This CDR3 spans 14 amino acids. J was trimmed by 1 base and V by 5 bases; bases with no gene match: 6. CDR1 DFQATT and CDR2 SNEGSKA come from the germline V gene (reference sequence).

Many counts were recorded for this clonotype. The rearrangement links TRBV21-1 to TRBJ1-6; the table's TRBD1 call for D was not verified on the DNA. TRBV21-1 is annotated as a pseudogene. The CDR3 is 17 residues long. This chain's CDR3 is CASSPRRGIYRESPLHF. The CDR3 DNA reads TGTGCCAGCAGCCCTCGAAGGGGCATCTACAGGGAATCACCCCTCCACTTT.

The CDR3 bases are TGTGCCAGCAGCCCCCCAGGGCACGGGCAGCCCCAGCATTTT. Translating gives CASSPPGHGQPQHF. This sequence joins TRBV7-2 and TRBJ1-5; possible D gene TRBD1, 5 bases. The CDR3 is 14 residues long. V was pared by 5 bases and J by 7 bases, with 15 bases between. Germline V lookup: CDR1 SGHTA, CDR2 FQGNSA.

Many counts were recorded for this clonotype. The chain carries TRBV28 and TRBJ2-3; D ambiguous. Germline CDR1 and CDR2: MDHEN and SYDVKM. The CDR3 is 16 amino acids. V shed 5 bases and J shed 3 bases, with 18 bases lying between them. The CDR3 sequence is CASSAQLSWETDTQYF. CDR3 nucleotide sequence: TGTGCCAGCAGTGCCCAGTTGAGTTGGGAAACAGATACGCAGTATTTT.

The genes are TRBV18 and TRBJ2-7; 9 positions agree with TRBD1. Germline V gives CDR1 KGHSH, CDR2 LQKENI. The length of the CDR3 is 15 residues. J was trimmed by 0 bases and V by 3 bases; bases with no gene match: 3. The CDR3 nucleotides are TGTGCCAGCTCACCCCTGGGACAGGGCTCCTACGAGCAGTACTTC. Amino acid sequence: CASSPLGQGSYEQYF.

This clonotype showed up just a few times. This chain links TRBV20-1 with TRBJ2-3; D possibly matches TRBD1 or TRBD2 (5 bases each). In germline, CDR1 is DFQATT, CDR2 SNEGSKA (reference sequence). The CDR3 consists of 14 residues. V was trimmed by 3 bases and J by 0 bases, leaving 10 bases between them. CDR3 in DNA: TGCAGTGCTAGGGGGGTCGGGAGCACAGATACGCAGTATTTT. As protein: CSARGVGSTDTQYF.

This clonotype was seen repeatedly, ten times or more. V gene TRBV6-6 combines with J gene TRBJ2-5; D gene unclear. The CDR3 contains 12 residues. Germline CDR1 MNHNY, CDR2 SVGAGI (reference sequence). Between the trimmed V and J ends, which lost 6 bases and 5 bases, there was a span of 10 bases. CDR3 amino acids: CASSPDGETQYF. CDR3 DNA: TGTGCCAGCAGCCCGGACGGGGAGACCCAGTACTTC.

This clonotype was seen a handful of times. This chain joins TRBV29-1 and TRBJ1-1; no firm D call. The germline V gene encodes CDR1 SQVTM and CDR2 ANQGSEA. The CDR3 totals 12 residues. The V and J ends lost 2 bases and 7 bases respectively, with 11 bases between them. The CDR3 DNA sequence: TGCAGCGTTGAATTGGATTCGCTTGAAGCTTTCTTT. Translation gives CSVELDSLEAFF.

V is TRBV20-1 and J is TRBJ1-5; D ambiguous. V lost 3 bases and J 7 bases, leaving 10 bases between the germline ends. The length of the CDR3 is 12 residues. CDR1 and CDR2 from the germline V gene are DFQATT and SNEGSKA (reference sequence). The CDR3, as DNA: TGCAGTGCTAGTAACGGCGGCCAGCCCCAGCATTTT. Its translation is CSASNGGQPQHF.

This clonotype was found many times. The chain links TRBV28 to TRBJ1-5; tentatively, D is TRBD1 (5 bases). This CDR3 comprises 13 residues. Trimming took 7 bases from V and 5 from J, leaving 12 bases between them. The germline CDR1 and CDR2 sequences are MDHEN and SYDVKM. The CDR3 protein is CASTEGRYQPQHF. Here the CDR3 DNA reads TGTGCCAGCACCGAGGGGAGGTATCAGCCCCAGCATTTT. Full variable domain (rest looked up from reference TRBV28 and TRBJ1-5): DVKVTQSSRYLVKRTGEKVFLECVQDMDHENMFWYRQDPGLGLRLIYFSYDVKMKEKGDIPEGYSVSREKKERFSLILESASTNQTSMYLCASTEGRYQPQHFGDGTRLSIL.

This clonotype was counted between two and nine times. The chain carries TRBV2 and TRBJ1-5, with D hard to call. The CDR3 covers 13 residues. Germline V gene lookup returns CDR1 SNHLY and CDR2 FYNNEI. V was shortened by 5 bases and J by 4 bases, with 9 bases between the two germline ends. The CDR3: CASSKEGNQPQHF. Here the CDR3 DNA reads TGTGCCAGCAGTAAGGAAGGAAATCAGCCCCAGCATTTT.

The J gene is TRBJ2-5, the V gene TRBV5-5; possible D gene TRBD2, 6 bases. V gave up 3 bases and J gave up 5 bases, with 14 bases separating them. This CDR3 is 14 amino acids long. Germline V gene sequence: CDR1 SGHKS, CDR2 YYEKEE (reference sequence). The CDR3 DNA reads TGTGCCAGCAGCTGGGGGGACTCCACGGAGACCCAGTACTTC. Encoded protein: CASSWGDSTETQYF. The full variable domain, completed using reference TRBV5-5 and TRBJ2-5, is DAGVTQSPTHLIKTRGQQVTLRCSPISGHKSVSWYQQVLGQGPQFIFQYYEKEERGRGNFPDRFSARQFPNYSSELNVNALLLGDSALYLCASSWGDSTETQYFGPGTRLLVL.

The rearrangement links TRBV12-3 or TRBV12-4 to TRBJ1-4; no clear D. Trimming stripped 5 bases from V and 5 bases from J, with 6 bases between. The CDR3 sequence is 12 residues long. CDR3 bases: TGTGCCAGCAGTCGGTTCAATGAAAAACTGTTTTTT. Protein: CASSRFNEKLFF.

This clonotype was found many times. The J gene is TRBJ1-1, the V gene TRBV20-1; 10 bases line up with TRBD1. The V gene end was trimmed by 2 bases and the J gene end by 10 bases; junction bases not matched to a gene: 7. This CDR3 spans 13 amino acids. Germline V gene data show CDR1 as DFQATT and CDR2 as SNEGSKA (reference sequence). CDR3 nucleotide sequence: TGCAGTGCTAGACCAGGACAGGGGGTCGTAGCTTTCTTT. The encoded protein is CSARPGQGVVAFF.

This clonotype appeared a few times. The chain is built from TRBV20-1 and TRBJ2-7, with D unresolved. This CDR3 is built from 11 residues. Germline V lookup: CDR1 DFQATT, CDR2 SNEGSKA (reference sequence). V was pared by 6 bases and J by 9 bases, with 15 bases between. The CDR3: CSAYLGKGQYF. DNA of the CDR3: TGCAGTGCCTACCTGGGGAAGGGGCAGTACTTC.

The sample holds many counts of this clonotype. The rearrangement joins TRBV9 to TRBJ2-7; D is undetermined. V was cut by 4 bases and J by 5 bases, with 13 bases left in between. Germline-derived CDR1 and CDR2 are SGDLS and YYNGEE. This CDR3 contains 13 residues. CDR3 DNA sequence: TGTGCCAGCAGCCCTAGAGGATTTAACGAGCAGTACTTC. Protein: CASSPRGFNEQYF.

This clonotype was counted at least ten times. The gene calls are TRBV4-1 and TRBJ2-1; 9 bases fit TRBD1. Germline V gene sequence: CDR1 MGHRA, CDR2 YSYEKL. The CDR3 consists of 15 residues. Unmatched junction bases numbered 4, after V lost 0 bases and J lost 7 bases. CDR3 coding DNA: TGCGCCAGCAGCCAAGAAGGACAGGGGAGGAATGAGCAGTTCTTC. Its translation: CASSQEGQGRNEQFF.

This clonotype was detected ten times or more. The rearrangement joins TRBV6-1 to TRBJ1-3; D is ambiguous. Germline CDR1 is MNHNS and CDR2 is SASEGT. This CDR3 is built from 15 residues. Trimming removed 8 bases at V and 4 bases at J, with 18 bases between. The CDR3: CASGVASSWGNTIYF. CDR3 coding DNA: TGTGCCAGCGGGGTGGCGTCTTCATGGGGAAACACCATATATTTT.

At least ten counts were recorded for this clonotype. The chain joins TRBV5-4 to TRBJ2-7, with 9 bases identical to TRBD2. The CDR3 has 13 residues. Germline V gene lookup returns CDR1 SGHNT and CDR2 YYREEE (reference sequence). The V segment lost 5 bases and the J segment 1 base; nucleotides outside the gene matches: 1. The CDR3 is CASRTSGSYEQYF. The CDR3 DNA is TGTGCCAGCAGGACTAGCGGATCCTACGAGCAGTACTTC.

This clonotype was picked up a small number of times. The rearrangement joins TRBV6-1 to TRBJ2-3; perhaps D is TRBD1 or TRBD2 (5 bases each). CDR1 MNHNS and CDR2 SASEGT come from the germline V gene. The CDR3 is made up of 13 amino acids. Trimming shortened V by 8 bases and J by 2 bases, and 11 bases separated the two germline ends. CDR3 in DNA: TGTGCCAGCCAGCAGGGAGACACAGATACGCAGTATTTT. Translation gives CASQQGDTDTQYF.

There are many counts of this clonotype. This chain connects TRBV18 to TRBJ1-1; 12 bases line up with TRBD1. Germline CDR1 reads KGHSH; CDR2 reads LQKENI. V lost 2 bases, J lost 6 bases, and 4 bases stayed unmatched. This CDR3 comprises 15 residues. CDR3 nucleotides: TGTGCCAGCTCACCATTGGGACAGGGGGCGTCTGAAGCTTTCTTT. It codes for CASSPLGQGASEAFF.

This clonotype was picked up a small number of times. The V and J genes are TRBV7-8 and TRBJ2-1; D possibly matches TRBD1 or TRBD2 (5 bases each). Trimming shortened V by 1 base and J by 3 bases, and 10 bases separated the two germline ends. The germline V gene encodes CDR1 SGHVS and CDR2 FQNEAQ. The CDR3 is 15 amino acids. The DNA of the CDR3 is TGTGCCAGCAGCTTAGGGGGGTGGAACTACAATGAGCAGTTCTTC. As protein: CASSLGGWNYNEQFF. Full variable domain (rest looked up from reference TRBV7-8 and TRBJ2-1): GAGVSQSPRYKVAKRGQDVALRCDPISGHVSLFWYQQALGQGPEFLTYFQNEAQLDKSGLPSDRFFAERPEGSVSTLKIQRTQQEDSAVYLCASSLGGWNYNEQFFGPGTRLTVL.

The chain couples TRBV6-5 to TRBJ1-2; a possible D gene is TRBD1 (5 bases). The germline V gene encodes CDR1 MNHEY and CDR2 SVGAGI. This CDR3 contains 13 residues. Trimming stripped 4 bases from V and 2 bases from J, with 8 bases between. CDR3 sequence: CASSSGANYGYTF. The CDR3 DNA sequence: TGTGCCAGCAGTTCTGGGGCCAACTATGGCTACACCTTC.

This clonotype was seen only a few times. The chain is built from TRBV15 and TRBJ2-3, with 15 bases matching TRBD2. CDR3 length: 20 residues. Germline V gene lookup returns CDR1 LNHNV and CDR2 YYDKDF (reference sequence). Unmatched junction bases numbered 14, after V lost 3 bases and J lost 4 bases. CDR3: CATSSTGTSGGKLLADTQYF. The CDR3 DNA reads TGTGCCACCAGCAGTACCGGGACTAGCGGGGGGAAGCTCTTAGCAGATACGCAGTATTTT.

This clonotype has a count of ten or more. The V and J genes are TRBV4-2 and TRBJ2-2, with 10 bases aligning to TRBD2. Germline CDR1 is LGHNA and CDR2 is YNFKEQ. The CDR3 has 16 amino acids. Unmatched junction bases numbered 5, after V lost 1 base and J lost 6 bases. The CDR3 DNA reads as TGTGCCAGCAGCCAAGGCACTAGCGGGGCTGCCGGGGAGCTGTTTTTT. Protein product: CASSQGTSGAAGELFF.

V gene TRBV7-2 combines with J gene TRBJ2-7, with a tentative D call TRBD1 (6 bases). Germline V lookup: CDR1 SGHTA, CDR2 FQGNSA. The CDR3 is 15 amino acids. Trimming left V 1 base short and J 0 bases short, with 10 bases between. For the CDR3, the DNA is TGTGCCAGCAGCTTAGTAGGACAGAGCTCCTACGAGCAGTACTTC. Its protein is CASSLVGQSSYEQYF. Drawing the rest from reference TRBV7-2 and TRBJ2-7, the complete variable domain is GAGVSQSPSNKVTEKGKDVELRCDPISGHTALYWYRQSLGQGLEFLIYFQGNSAPDKSGLPSDRFSAERTGGSVSTLTIQRTQQEDSAVYLCASSLVGQSSYEQYFGPGTRLTVT.